This T cell receptor (beta chain) was profiled in a study of blood T cell repertoires in COVID-19. For the study at large: COVID-19 samples, acute and convalescent, were from the United States, Italy and Spain.

The data were produced by immunoSEQ multiplex PCR, yet TCRdb's version contains in-frame clones alone and is incomplete. Of roughly 82,000 clones in the sample, roughly 88% were seen once. CDR1 SGHAT and CDR2 FQNNGV come from the germline V gene. J gave up 2 bases and V 4 bases, and 2 bases lay outside the gene matches. CDR3 length: 14 residues. This chain joins TRBV11-2 and TRBJ2-7, with 10 nucleotides matching TRBD2. The TCR sequence derives from a woman aged 45-65 years in a cohort sampled during active COVID-19. The sample consisted of peripheral blood. CDR3 in DNA: TGTGCCAGCAGCTGGACTAGCGGAGCCTACGAGCAGTACTTC. Its protein is CASSWTSGAYEQYF.